A single sample gave rise to the 30 T cell receptor beta chains below, sequenced in a study of PD-1 blockade in classical Hodgkin lymphoma (dated by TCRdb to 2020 to 2021). What this sample's time point label stands for: cycle 1 day 1 (C1D1), immediately before nivolumab initiation. Relapse after autologous stem cell transplantation had occurred in all trial patients, and cohorts A, B and C were distinguished by prior brentuximab vedotin exposure. Preparation of the library involved the immunoSEQ multiplex PCR assay. TCRdb took over this immuneACCESS table, retaining in-frame rearrangements with V and J assigned. Such tables are incomplete; in checked studies, under half of the missing clones stem from an unresolved V gene, and the remainder is unexplained. Present in this sample are around 43,000 clones, roughly 73% of which were seen just once. The ten largest clones capture 13% of the sample.

The source material was peripheral blood mononuclear cells (PBMCs), sampled at baseline. The origin of the receptors is a human donor with classical Hodgkin lymphoma.

This clone came up a few times. The V call is TRBV7-2, the J call TRBJ2-3, with 8 bases aligning to TRBD2. Germline V lookup: CDR1 SGHTA, CDR2 FQGNSA. V lost 3 bases and J lost 1; bases outside the gene matches: 9. The CDR3 consists of 17 residues. This CDR3 is CASSFKGRGGGTDTQYF. In DNA form, the CDR3 reads TGTGCCAGCAGCTTTAAAGGCCGGGGGGGAGGCACAGATACGCAGTATTTT.

CDR3 in DNA: TGTGCCGGTGAGGTACAGGGTAACCAAGAGACCCAGTACTTC. Translated, it gives CAGEVQGNQETQYF. V usage is TRBV21-1 and J usage is TRBJ2-5; TRBD1 reflects the table's D call only, with no check against the DNA. TRBV21-1 is a known pseudogene. CDR3 size: 14 residues.

This chain joins TRBV5-6 and TRBJ1-2; D gene unclear. CDR1 and CDR2 (germline): SGHDT, YYEEEE. Trimming removed 4 bases from V and 7 bases from J, with 14 bases in between. This CDR3 is 13 amino acids long. In DNA form, the CDR3 reads TGTGCCAGCAGCGAGGGAGTTGGGAGTGGCTACACCTTC. This sequence encodes CASSEGVGSGYTF.

Comment on this clone: One end of the junction does not line up with germline, which may come from a read error. The chain uses TRBV2 and TRBJ2-5, with D hard to call. Germline loops: CDR1 SNHLY, CDR2 FYNNEI. The CDR3 has 14 amino acids. CDR3 sequence (DNA): TGTGCCAGCAGTGATAGGCGAAAGAAAGAGGCCCAGTACTTC. Its translation: CASSDRRKKEAQYF.

The chain joins TRBV29-1 to TRBJ2-5; 8 positions agree with TRBD2. The germline CDR1 and CDR2 sequences are SQVTM and ANQGSEA. The CDR3 loop spans 13 amino acids. Trimming removed 4 bases from V and 5 bases from J; junction bases left unmatched: 6. The CDR3 coding sequence is TGCAGCGTTGTGGCGGGGGGCTTGGAGACCCAGTACTTC. This sequence encodes CSVVAGGLETQYF.

The V gene is TRBV7-9, the J gene TRBJ1-5; D might be TRBD1 (6 bases). V lost 5 bases to trimming and J lost 6 bases, with 11 bases between them. The germline CDR1 and CDR2 sequences are SEHNR and FQNEAQ (reference sequence). The CDR3 covers 13 residues. CDR3 region: CASSKGTLQPQHF. The CDR3, as DNA: TGTGCCAGCAGCAAGGGGACACTTCAGCCCCAGCATTTT.

The chain is built from TRBV12-5 and TRBJ2-3; TRBD1 matches at 7 bases. The ends lost 1 base at V and 4 bases at J; junction bases unmatched: 5. CDR1 and CDR2 from the germline V gene are LGHNT and FRNRAP. The CDR3 consists of 15 residues. The DNA of the CDR3 is TGTGCTAGTGGTTTGGACCCCGACAGGGCAGATACGCAGTATTTT. Amino acid sequence: CASGLDPDRADTQYF.

The rearrangement uses TRBV5-4 and TRBJ2-2; D might be TRBD2 (5 bases). Per germline, CDR1 SGHNT and CDR2 YYREEE (reference sequence). Trimming shortened V by 7 bases and J by 5 bases, and 12 bases separated the two germline ends. The CDR3 has 13 residues. The CDR3 loop is CASPASGTGELFF. Written as DNA, the CDR3 is TGTGCCAGCCCTGCTTCGGGGACCGGGGAGCTGTTTTTT.

The J gene is TRBJ2-7, the V gene TRBV19; D possibly corresponds to TRBD1 (6 bases). The CDR3 has 13 residues. Germline V gene data show CDR1 as LNHDA and CDR2 as SQIVND (reference sequence). V dropped 5 bases and J dropped 3 bases, with 11 bases sitting between them. The CDR3 reads CASSPGQYYEQYF. The CDR3 DNA reads TGTGCCAGTAGTCCCGGACAGTACTACGAGCAGTACTTC.

This chain links TRBV7-9 with TRBJ1-2; D is perhaps TRBD1 (5 bases). Trimming shortened V by 4 bases and J by 2 bases, and 20 bases separated the two germline ends. The CDR3 covers 17 residues. Germline V gene data show CDR1 as SEHNR and CDR2 as FQNEAQ (reference sequence). The CDR3, as DNA: TGTGCCAGCAGCTCCCACTGGGGACCCGAACCCAACTATGGCTACACCTTC. Protein sequence: CASSSHWGPEPNYGYTF.

V usage is TRBV6-5 and J usage is TRBJ2-7, with 7 bases that match TRBD1. CDR1 and CDR2 (germline): MNHEY, SVGAGI. V dropped 3 bases and J dropped 4; count of bases not matched to a gene: 6. The CDR3 contains 14 residues. CDR3 bases: TGTGCCAGCAGTTATGGGACAGACCTTTACGAGCAGTACTTC. Protein product: CASSYGTDLYEQYF.

The chain couples TRBV2 to TRBJ2-7; 11 positions agree with TRBD2. J gave up 4 bases and V 1 base, and 3 bases lay outside the gene matches. Germline V gives CDR1 SNHLY, CDR2 FYNNEI. The CDR3 has 15 amino acids. CDR3 nucleotides: TGTGCCAGCAGTGAAGGGGCTAGCGGGGGGTACGAGCAGTACTTC. Translation: CASSEGASGGYEQYF. The whole variable domain, filled in from reference TRBV2 and TRBJ2-7, reads EPEVTQTPSHQVTQMGQEVILRCVPISNHLYFYWYRQILGQKVEFLVSFYNNEISEKSEIFDDQFSVERPDGSNFTLKIRSTKLEDSAMYFCASSEGASGGYEQYFGPGTRLTVT.

The chain carries TRBV7-2 and TRBJ2-3, with 8 bases lining up with TRBD1. Germline V CDR1 and CDR2: SGHTA, FQGNSA. V was clipped by 5 bases and J by 8 bases; unmatched bases: 15. The CDR3 sequence is 16 residues long. The CDR3 spells CASSHTWAGTGATQYF. Here the CDR3 DNA reads TGTGCCAGCAGCCACACATGGGCGGGGACAGGAGCTACGCAGTATTTT. Together with reference TRBV7-2 and TRBJ2-3, the CDR3 gives the full variable domain: GAGVSQSPSNKVTEKGKDVELRCDPISGHTALYWYRQSLGQGLEFLIYFQGNSAPDKSGLPSDRFSAERTGGSVSTLTIQRTQQEDSAVYLCASSHTWAGTGATQYFGPGTRLTVL.

The rearrangement uses TRBV4-3 and TRBJ2-6, with 14 bases identical to TRBD2. V was clipped by 3 bases and J by 4 bases; unmatched bases: 5. The V gene's germline CDR1 is LGHNA and CDR2 YSLEER. The CDR3 has 18 amino acids. CDR3: CASSQTSGGASGANVLTF. The CDR3 nucleotides read TGCGCCAGCAGCCAGACTAGCGGGGGGGCCTCCGGGGCCAACGTCCTGACTTTC.

The chain carries TRBV7-2 and TRBJ1-5; D is undetermined. This CDR3 contains 15 residues. The germline V and J ends were trimmed by 0 bases and 4 bases, with 10 bases remaining between them. In germline, CDR1 is SGHTA, CDR2 FQGNSA. The CDR3 bases are TGTGCCAGCAGCTTAGCCGGGCAGCTTAATCAGCCCCAGCATTTT. Its translation is CASSLAGQLNQPQHF.

This chain uses TRBV6-5 with TRBJ2-3; unclear D gene. CDR1 and CDR2 from the germline V gene are MNHEY and SVGAGI. The CDR3 has 14 residues. V dropped 6 bases and J dropped 0 bases, with 10 bases sitting between them. The CDR3 loop is CASRQEISTDTQYF. The DNA of the CDR3 is TGTGCCAGCAGGCAGGAGATTAGCACAGATACGCAGTATTTT.

V and J are TRBV6-5 and TRBJ1-6, with D perhaps TRBD1 (6 bases). CDR1 and CDR2 from the germline V gene are MNHEY and SVGAGI. Trimming took off 2 bases at V and 7 bases at J, with 15 bases between the two ends. The CDR3 loop spans 16 amino acids. The CDR3 is CASSYDYRAGNSPLHF. The CDR3, as DNA: TGTGCCAGCAGTTACGACTACAGGGCCGGGAATTCACCCCTCCACTTT.

This clone was seen only a few times. The chain is built from TRBV12-1 and TRBJ1-1; the D call of TRBD1 is as the table states it, not checked on the DNA. TRBV12-1 is shown as a pseudogene. CDR3 length: 21 residues. CDR3 sequence: CASSIGGGQGSSPLSNTEAFF. DNA of the CDR3: TGTGCCAGCAGCATTGGAGGGGGACAGGGGTCATCCCCTCTCTCGAACACTGAAGCTTTCTTT.

In its sample, this clone was seen a few times. The chain recombines TRBV9 with TRBJ2-3, with 7 positions matching TRBD2. This CDR3 contains 16 residues. J was trimmed by 1 base and V by 2 bases; bases with no gene match: 7. In germline, CDR1 is SGDLS, CDR2 YYNGEE. CDR3 region: CASSVYGEGGTDTQYF. DNA for the CDR3: TGTGCCAGCAGCGTCTACGGGGAGGGAGGCACAGATACGCAGTATTTT.

The chain links TRBV30 to TRBJ2-3; a weak D match, TRBD2 (6 bases). This CDR3 is built from 15 residues. Trimming left V 5 bases short and J 3 bases short, with 18 bases between. Germline CDR1 GTSNPN, CDR2 SVGIG (reference sequence). The chain's CDR3 is CAWGGLPGVTDTQYF. In nucleotides, the CDR3 is TGTGCCTGGGGGGGACTGCCTGGTGTGACAGATACGCAGTATTTT.

The J gene is TRBJ1-5, the V gene TRBV5-1; D is ambiguous. In germline, CDR1 is SGHRS, CDR2 YFSETQ. V was cut by 4 bases and J by 3 bases, with 11 bases left in between. The CDR3 covers 14 residues. The CDR3 region has the DNA TGCGCCAGCAGCCGCGACGGAGACAATCAGCCCCAGCATTTT. Amino acids: CASSRDGDNQPQHF.

The chain couples TRBV4-3 to TRBJ2-7; 8 positions agree with TRBD1. The ends lost 1 base at V and 4 bases at J; junction bases unmatched: 6. The CDR3 extends over 15 amino acids. The V gene's germline CDR1 is LGHNA and CDR2 YSLEER. The CDR3 bases are TGCGCCAGCAGCCAAGGGTTGCAGGGGGCTTACGAGCAGTACTTC. Protein: CASSQGLQGAYEQYF.

The chain is built from TRBV6-5 and TRBJ1-1; the D is unclear. Germline CDR1 MNHEY, CDR2 SVGAGI. The length of the CDR3 is 11 residues. V lost 3 bases and J 8 bases, leaving 7 bases between the germline ends. CDR3 DNA sequence: TGTGCCAGCAGTTATCGCTCAGAAGCTTTCTTT. Translated, it gives CASSYRSEAFF.

This clone was observed a few times. V and J are TRBV5-6 and TRBJ2-3, with TRBD2 matching over 9 bases. There are 17 residues in the CDR3. CDR1 SGHDT and CDR2 YYEEEE come from the germline V gene. The ends lost 6 bases at V and 0 bases at J; junction bases unmatched: 11. CDR3 residues: CASNRRASGVSTDTQYF. The CDR3 nucleotides are TGTGCCAGCAACCGCCGGGCTAGCGGGGTAAGCACAGATACGCAGTATTTT. The whole variable domain, remainder taken from reference TRBV5-6 and TRBJ2-3, is DAGVTQSPTHLIKTRGQQVTLRCSPKSGHDTVSWYQQALGQGPQFIFQYYEEEERQRGNFPDRFSGHQFPNYSSELNVNALLLGDSALYLCASNRRASGVSTDTQYFGPGTRLTVL.

V gene TRBV4-3 combines with J gene TRBJ2-5, with 8 bases lining up with TRBD2. CDR3 length: 16 residues. Germline assignment: CDR1 LGHNA and CDR2 YSLEER. The V segment lost 0 bases and the J segment 5 bases; nucleotides outside the gene matches: 8. DNA for the CDR3: TGCGCCAGCAGCCAAGAACGGGCGGGGGGTAGGGAGACCCAGTACTTC. Translating it yields CASSQERAGGRETQYF.

The chain combines TRBV2 with TRBJ1-1; D gene unclear. The CDR3 runs 16 residues. V was cut by 3 bases and J by 1 base, with 15 bases left in between. CDR1 SNHLY and CDR2 FYNNEI come from the germline V gene. CDR3 sequence: CASSDGVGWGNTEAFF. DNA for the CDR3: TGTGCCAGCAGTGATGGCGTCGGCTGGGGGAACACTGAAGCTTTCTTT. The entire variable domain, with the rest obtained from reference TRBV2 and TRBJ1-1, is as follows: EPEVTQTPSHQVTQMGQEVILRCVPISNHLYFYWYRQILGQKVEFLVSFYNNEISEKSEIFDDQFSVERPDGSNFTLKIRSTKLEDSAMYFCASSDGVGWGNTEAFFGQGTRLTVV.

The chain links TRBV9 to TRBJ2-7; unclear D gene. V was clipped by 10 bases and J by 0 bases, with 17 bases between them. Germline V lookup: CDR1 SGDLS, CDR2 YYNGEE. The CDR3 consists of 14 residues. This CDR3 reads CASSPPEPSYEQYF. Here the CDR3 DNA reads TGTGCCTCCTCCCCCCCCGAGCCCTCCTACGAGCAGTACTTC.

The chain employs TRBV2 and TRBJ2-1; 11 bases map to TRBD2. Per the germline V gene, CDR1 is SNHLY and CDR2 is FYNNEI. The V and J ends lost 6 bases and 0 bases, in that order; junction bases with no gene match: 7. The CDR3 is 17 residues long. Here the CDR3 DNA reads TGTGCCAGCAGACTAGCGGGGGCCGAATTCTCCTACAATGAGCAGTTCTTC. Protein product: CASRLAGAEFSYNEQFF.

This clone was observed a handful of times. The V gene is TRBV19, the J gene TRBJ2-7; 8 bases map to TRBD2. The germline gives CDR1 LNHDA, CDR2 SQIVND (reference sequence). The V segment lost 3 bases and the J segment 2 bases; nucleotides outside the gene matches: 6. This CDR3 is built from 15 residues. CDR3 bases: TGTGCCAGTAGTATTCGCCCGACTAGCGCCTACGAGCAGTACTTC. Amino acids: CASSIRPTSAYEQYF.

In this sample, this clone turned up a few times. The chain links TRBV7-2 to TRBJ2-7, with TRBD1 as a possible D gene (6 bases). Germline CDR1 and CDR2: SGHTA and FQGNSA. The CDR3 is 15 amino acids. Trimming shortened V by 6 bases and J by 3 bases, and 18 bases separated the two germline ends. CDR3: CASSAGPGANYEQYF. The CDR3, as DNA: TGTGCCAGCAGTGCCGGGCCAGGGGCCAACTACGAGCAGTACTTC.